These T cell receptor beta chains were read from a single sample in a study of shared clonotypes between healthy human individuals. Profiled with immunoSEQ multiplex PCR; TCRdb holds only in-frame clones, not every one. The sample includes millions of clones, roughly 91% of them seen just once. The sequenced material came from naive CD8+ T cells from PBMCs. The origin of the receptors is a man younger than 35 in good health. Some clones in this sample may be carry-over from other donors' samples. The CDR3 runs from the conserved cysteine through the conserved F or W. A D gene is named only where the DNA matches it firmly. Not every row has a clone size; where given, it reads once, few, many or a size class.

D: NA
J: TRBJ2-5
V: TRBV10-2
size: NA
DNA: TGCGCCAGCAGCGATTTGGGGCCTTCAGAGACCCAGTACTTC
CDR3: CASSDLGPSETQYF

D: NA
J: TRBJ1-4
V: TRBV7-7
size: NA
DNA: TGTGCCAGCAGCCCCGGTCTTCGGGGTGACGAAAAACTGTTTTTT
CDR3: CASSPGLRGDEKLFF

D: NA
J: TRBJ1-1
V: TRBV27
size: few
DNA: TGTGCCAGCAGTACCCGGTTGGGGGGGACTGAAGCTTTCTTT
CDR3: CASSTRLGGTEAFF

D: NA
J: TRBJ2-4
V: TRBV28
size: NA
DNA: TGTGCCAGCAGCCGAGGAGGAGCCAAAAACATTCAGTACTTC
CDR3: CASSRGGAKNIQYF

D: NA
J: TRBJ2-1
V: TRBV5-6
size: NA
DNA: TGTGCCAGCAGCCAAGGACGCAATGGTGAGCAGTTCTTC
CDR3: CASSQGRNGEQFF

D: NA
J: TRBJ2-7
V: TRBV13
size: few
DNA: TGTGCCAGCAGCTTAGACAGGGCCAACGAGCAGTACTTC
CDR3: CASSLDRANEQYF

D: TRBD1
J: TRBJ2-7
V: TRBV6-1
size: NA
DNA: TGTGCCAGCAGTGGCCCGGAGACAGGGACCTACGAGCAGTACTTC
CDR3: CASSGPETGTYEQYF

D: TRBD1
J: TRBJ2-5
V: TRBV7-8
size: NA
DNA: TGTGCCAGCAGCCCCAGACAGGGGGCGCGGGAGACCCAGTACTTC
CDR3: CASSPRQGARETQYF

D: TRBD1
J: TRBJ2-2
V: TRBV18
size: NA
DNA: TGTGCCAGCTCACCATGGACAGGGACCGGGGAGCTGTTTTTT
CDR3: CASSPWTGTGELFF

D: NA
J: TRBJ2-7
V: TRBV6-5
size: NA
DNA: TGTGCCAGCAGTTACTTCCAAAGTGGGTACGAGCAGTACTTC
CDR3: CASSYFQSGYEQYF

D: TRBD1
J: TRBJ2-2
V: TRBV9
size: NA
DNA: TGTGCCAGCAGCGCAACTTCAGGGGGCTATAGCACCGGGGAGCTGTTTTTT
CDR3: CASSATSGGYSTGELFF

D: NA
J: TRBJ2-3
V: TRBV6-5
size: NA
DNA: TGTGCCAGCAGTTACTCGAGCCGAGCTAGCACAGATACGCAGTATTTT
CDR3: CASSYSSRASTDTQYF

D: NA
J: TRBJ1-4
V: TRBV18
size: NA
DNA: TGTGCCAGCTCCCACCAAAGACTTATTGGGAATGAAAAACTGTTTTTT
CDR3: CASSHQRLIGNEKLFF

D: NA
J: TRBJ2-2
V: TRBV7-9
size: NA
DNA: TGTGCCAGCAGCCTACAGGATCCCGCGGCCGGGGAGCTGTTTTTT
CDR3: CASSLQDPAAGELFF

D: NA
J: TRBJ2-4
V: TRBV4-3
size: NA
DNA: TGCGCCAGCAGCCAAGGGACAGTTAGAGCCAAAAACATTCAGTACTTC
CDR3: CASSQGTVRAKNIQYF

D: TRBD2
J: TRBJ2-7
V: TRBV7-3
size: NA
DNA: TGTGCCAGCAGCTTGAGACTAGCGGGAGTTCACGAGCAGTACTTC
CDR3: CASSLRLAGVHEQYF

D: TRBD1
J: TRBJ1-4
V: TRBV27
size: NA
DNA: TGTGCCAGCAGGCCGACAGGGGGCTGGGAAAAACTGTTTTTT
CDR3: CASRPTGGWEKLFF